Following are 8 T cell receptor beta chains from one sample sequenced in a study of cytomegalovirus exposure and HLA in healthy donors. This PCR relied on a set of 60 Vbeta primers and 13 Jbeta primers. Assay: immunoSEQ multiplex PCR; the TCRdb copy retains only in-frame clones and omits some. The sample includes about 180,000 clones, roughly 77% of them seen just once. The sequencing input was PBMCs. All receptors come from a woman aged 25 to 39 in good health and CMV-seronegative.

This chain links TRBV6-1 with TRBJ1-2; 7 nucleotides line up with TRBD1. The germline CDR1 and CDR2 sequences are MNHNS and SASEGT. The V gene end was trimmed by 3 bases and the J gene end by 13 bases; junction bases not matched to a gene: 11. This CDR3 is built from 13 residues. The CDR3 sequence is CASSEGTVTQGTF. Written as DNA, the CDR3 is TGTGCCAGCAGTGAGGGGACAGTAACACAGGGCACCTTC.

The rearrangement joins TRBV5-1 to TRBJ2-7; the match to TRBD2 covers 8 bases. The CDR3 totals 14 residues. Germline trimming cut 4 bases from V and 5 bases from J; bases unmatched to any gene: 8. Looked up from germline, CDR1 is SGHRS and CDR2 is YFSETQ. Written as DNA, the CDR3 is TGCGCCAGCAGCACCGACCCGGGAGGGGACGAGCAGTACTTC. It codes for CASSTDPGGDEQYF.

This clone was counted a few times. V and J are TRBV11-2 and TRBJ1-1; tentatively, D is TRBD1 (5 bases). Germline-derived CDR1 and CDR2 are SGHAT and FQNNGV. The CDR3 is made up of 13 amino acids. The V gene lost 5 bases and the J gene lost 1 base, with 8 bases spanning the gap. This chain's CDR3 is CASSGDRNTEAFF. In DNA form, the CDR3 reads TGTGCCAGCAGCGGAGACAGGAACACTGAAGCTTTCTTT. The variable domain in full, with the rest retrieved from reference TRBV11-2 and TRBJ1-1, is EAGVAQSPRYKIIEKRQSVAFWCNPISGHATLYWYQQILGQGPKLLIQFQNNGVVDDSQLPKDRFSAERLKGVDSTLKIQPAKLEDSAVYLCASSGDRNTEAFFGQGTRLTVV.

The V gene is TRBV7-8, the J gene TRBJ1-2; TRBD1 is a possible D gene (6 bases). Germline V gene sequence: CDR1 SGHVS, CDR2 FQNEAQ. Trimming stripped 4 bases from V and 0 bases from J, with 12 bases between. This CDR3 region has 15 residues. This CDR3 reads CASSSGTTANYGYTF. CDR3 in DNA: TGTGCCAGCAGCTCAGGGACAACAGCTAACTATGGCTACACCTTC.

V gene TRBV7-6 combines with J gene TRBJ1-1; D is ambiguous. This CDR3 has 14 amino acids. The germline V gene encodes CDR1 SGHVS and CDR2 FNYEAQ. Trimming shortened V by 2 bases and J by 1 base, and 8 bases separated the two germline ends. CDR3 in amino acids: CASSLPGANTEAFF. The CDR3 bases are TGTGCCAGCAGCTTACCAGGCGCGAACACTGAAGCTTTCTTT.

J is TRBJ1-4 and V is TRBV7-2, with TRBD1 as a possible D gene (6 bases). Germline V gives CDR1 SGHTA, CDR2 FQGNSA. This CDR3 is 15 amino acids long. Trimming cost V 3 bases and J 4 bases, with 12 bases left between them. CDR3 loop: CASSLVSDSNEKLFF. The CDR3 nucleotides are TGTGCCAGCAGCTTGGTTTCGGACAGTAATGAAAAACTGTTTTTT.

J is TRBJ1-6 and V is TRBV15, with 10 nucleotides matching TRBD1. Germline CDR1 LNHNV, CDR2 YYDKDF (reference sequence). The CDR3 runs to 14 residues. V gave up 3 bases and J gave up 9 bases; unmatched junction bases: 2. CDR3 DNA sequence: TGTGCCACCAGCAGGACAGGGGGCGCTTCACCCCTCCACTTT. Translating it yields CATSRTGGASPLHF.

This clone was observed a few times. The chain is built from TRBV4-1 and TRBJ2-5; 12 positions match TRBD1. Trimming cost V 1 base and J 1 base; bases outside gene matches: 1. Germline V gives CDR1 MGHRA, CDR2 YSYEKL. This CDR3 is built from 16 residues. In nucleotides, the CDR3 is TGCGCCAGCAGCCAAGGGGACAGGGGGCCCCAAGAGACCCAGTACTTC. It codes for CASSQGDRGPQETQYF.